Following are 26 T cell receptor beta chains from one sample sequenced in a study of CXCR3-negative and CXCR3-positive naive CD8 T cells. The authors made the TRB cDNA libraries by 5' RACE using UMI labels. TCRdb reworked the 5' RACE reads into one entry per CDR3 protein, no DNA. Seen in this sample are tens of thousands of distinct CDR3 sequences; the ten most common clones hold almost 0.55%. Study-wide results and limits: Greater hydrophobicity was found in TRB CDR3s of CXCR3-positive naive cells than of CXCR3-negative naive cells.

What these receptors recognize is not known. Sequenced sample: naive CXCR3+ CD8+ T cells from blood. Noted subset: CD45RO-CCR7+CD27+CD95- naive CD8+ T cells expressing CXCR3 (TNR3+). The receptors stem from a human donor in good health. Some clones in this sample may be carry-over from other donors' samples.

The rearrangement joins TRBV20-1 to TRBJ2-7; there is no DNA to check the TCRdb D call of TRBD1. The germline V gene has CDR1 DFQATT and CDR2 SNEGSKA (reference sequence). The CDR3 runs 18 residues. The CDR3: CSAWLWTGGPLPTYEQYF.

This chain joins TRBV6-2 or TRBV6-3 and TRBJ1-2. The germline CDR1 and CDR2 sequences are MNHEY and SVGEGT. The length of the CDR3 is 14 residues. CDR3 region: CASSYFGVGYGYTF.

The chain combines TRBV20-1 with TRBJ2-7; the D gene TCRdb calls, TRBD2, cannot be checked with no DNA. Germline lookup yields CDR1 DFQATT and CDR2 SNEGSKA (reference sequence). The CDR3 sequence is 16 residues long. CDR3 residues: CSARAAWAGGSYEQYF.

The chain carries TRBV15 and TRBJ2-1; absent DNA, TCRdb's TRBD2 call cannot be checked. The CDR3 is made up of 12 amino acids. Looked up from germline, CDR1 is LNHNV and CDR2 is YYDKDF (reference sequence). The CDR3 here is CATSVEGPEQFF.

The rearrangement links TRBV20-1 to TRBJ1-1. Germline V gives CDR1 DFQATT, CDR2 SNEGSKA (reference sequence). The CDR3 runs 12 residues. The CDR3 loop reads CSALLIGTEAFF.

The chain carries TRBV18 and TRBJ2-1; the TRBD2 assignment by TCRdb is unverifiable without DNA. This CDR3 region has 15 residues. The germline CDR1 and CDR2 sequences are KGHSH and LQKENI. CDR3 loop: CASSPEAGAYNEQFF.

This sequence joins TRBV27 and TRBJ2-3; TCRdb picks TRBD2, but there is no DNA to check that call. The germline CDR1 and CDR2 sequences are MNHEY and SMNVEV (reference sequence). The CDR3 runs 14 residues. The CDR3: CASSFFLTSDTQYF.

The chain is built from TRBV28 and TRBJ2-7; the D gene TCRdb calls, TRBD2, cannot be checked with no DNA. The CDR3 contains 14 residues. The germline CDR1 and CDR2 sequences are MDHEN and SYDVKM. The CDR3 reads CATSSGGARDEQYF.

CDR3 in amino acids: CASSLGGGTAKNIQYF. The V call is TRBV6-5, the J call TRBJ2-4; TCRdb gives TRBD1 as the D gene, but with no DNA this cannot be confirmed. This CDR3 has 16 amino acids. Germline assignment: CDR1 MNHEY and CDR2 SVGAGI.

The CDR3 is CASIPGHGPGNTIYF. The genes are TRBV5-1 and TRBJ1-3; TCRdb's D gene call, TRBD1, goes unchecked for lack of DNA. Germline lookup yields CDR1 SGHRS and CDR2 YFSETQ. This CDR3 is built from 15 residues.

The rearrangement joins TRBV7-9 to TRBJ2-1. From germline, CDR1 is SEHNR and CDR2 FQNEAQ (reference sequence). This CDR3 contains 14 residues. The CDR3 protein is CASSPSVAGGEQFF. Combining the CDR3 with reference TRBV7-9 and TRBJ2-1 gives the whole variable domain DTGVSQNPRHKITKRGQNVTFRCDPISEHNRLYWYRQTLGQGPEFLTYFQNEAQLEKSRLLSDRFSAERPKGSFSTLEIQRTEQGDSAMYLCASSPSVAGGEQFFGPGTRLTVL.

The V and J genes are TRBV7-9 and TRBJ2-7; TCRdb's assignment of TRBD2 cannot be checked, as there is no DNA. CDR3 length equals 12 residues. In germline, CDR1 is SEHNR, CDR2 FQNEAQ (reference sequence). The CDR3 reads CASIGLAYEQYF.

The chain links TRBV28 to TRBJ2-7; with no DNA, the TCRdb D assignment of TRBD1 cannot be verified. The CDR3 is 13 amino acids. CDR1 and CDR2 from the germline V gene are MDHEN and SYDVKM. The CDR3 protein is CASSRGQPYEQYF. The full variable domain, its missing parts supplied by reference TRBV28 and TRBJ2-7, is DVKVTQSSRYLVKRTGEKVFLECVQDMDHENMFWYRQDPGLGLRLIYFSYDVKMKEKGDIPEGYSVSREKKERFSLILESASTNQTSMYLCASSRGQPYEQYFGPGTRLTVT.

The rearrangement links TRBV2 to TRBJ2-1; the TRBD2 assignment by TCRdb is unverifiable without DNA. There are 14 residues in the CDR3. The germline gives CDR1 SNHLY, CDR2 FYNNEI. The CDR3 region is CASSEGGEYNEQFF.

This chain uses TRBV2 with TRBJ1-1; the D call of TRBD1 rests on TCRdb alone, since no DNA is present to check it. Per the germline V gene, CDR1 is SNHLY and CDR2 is FYNNEI. The CDR3 sequence is 11 residues long. CDR3: CAIGDRTEAFF.

This chain uses TRBV7-8 with TRBJ1-1. Germline CDR1 is SGHVS and CDR2 is FQNEAQ. The CDR3 covers 14 residues. The CDR3 region is CASSLREMRPEAFF.

The chain has TRBV4-1 and TRBJ2-1; TCRdb lists TRBD2, though no DNA is available to test this call. The CDR3 has 15 amino acids. Germline assignment: CDR1 MGHRA and CDR2 YSYEKL. CDR3: CASSYGSSGGFEQFF.

V gene TRBV6-4 combines with J gene TRBJ2-1; TCRdb names TRBD1, which stays unverified in the absence of DNA. This CDR3 spans 13 amino acids. From germline, CDR1 is MRHNA and CDR2 SNTAGT. The CDR3 sequence: CASSDRDNNEQFF.

This rearrangement joins TRBV12-3 or TRBV12-4 to TRBJ2-3; lacking DNA, the TRBD1 call made by TCRdb goes unchecked. This CDR3 has 14 residues. The CDR3 region is CASSFRGGTDTQYF.

The rearrangement links TRBV6-5 to TRBJ2-2; TCRdb picks TRBD1, but there is no DNA to check that call. The CDR3 length is 15 residues. The germline CDR1 and CDR2 sequences are MNHEY and SVGAGI. CDR3 loop: CASSYNGKFAGELFF.

The chain uses TRBV28 and TRBJ2-3; lacking DNA, the TRBD1 call made by TCRdb goes unchecked. Germline V gene sequence: CDR1 MDHEN, CDR2 SYDVKM. The CDR3 has 16 residues. This chain's CDR3 is CASSFITGRATDTQYF.

The chain employs TRBV7-9 and TRBJ2-7. This CDR3 is 13 amino acids long. Germline V CDR1 and CDR2: SEHNR, FQNEAQ (reference sequence). The CDR3: CASSFAGFYEQYF.

J is TRBJ2-3 and V is TRBV12-3 or TRBV12-4; absent DNA, TCRdb's TRBD1 call cannot be checked. CDR3 size: 15 residues. This chain's CDR3 is CASSLIGGAPDTQYF.

V gene TRBV19 combines with J gene TRBJ2-7; TCRdb returns TRBD2, unconfirmable since there is no DNA. This CDR3 spans 13 amino acids. From germline, CDR1 is LNHDA and CDR2 SQIVND (reference sequence). The CDR3 protein is CASSMGLHYEQYF.

CDR3 sequence: CASGQSSTGELFF. The chain links TRBV28 to TRBJ2-2. The CDR3 is 13 amino acids. The germline V gene has CDR1 MDHEN and CDR2 SYDVKM.

The chain has TRBV13 and TRBJ2-1; TCRdb proposes TRBD1, but this gene call is untestable without DNA. The CDR3 is made up of 16 amino acids. Germline assignment: CDR1 PRHDT and CDR2 FYEKMQ (reference sequence). Here the CDR3 reads CASSLPGLSSYNEQFF.